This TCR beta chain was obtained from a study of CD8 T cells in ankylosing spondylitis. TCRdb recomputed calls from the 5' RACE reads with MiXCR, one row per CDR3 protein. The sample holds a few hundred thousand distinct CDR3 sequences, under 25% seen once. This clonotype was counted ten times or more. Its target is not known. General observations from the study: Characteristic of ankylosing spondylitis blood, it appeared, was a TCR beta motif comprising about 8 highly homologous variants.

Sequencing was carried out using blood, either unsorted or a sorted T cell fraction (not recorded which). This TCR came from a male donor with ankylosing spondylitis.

The CDR3, as DNA: TGTGCCATCAGTGACCCTGGGACTAGCGGGAGAGACCACGAGCAGTACTTC. It is translated as CAISDPGTSGRDHEQYF. V usage is TRBV10-3 and J usage is TRBJ2-7; 14 nucleotides agree with TRBD2. The ends lost 3 bases at V and 5 bases at J; junction bases unmatched: 9. Germline CDR1 and CDR2: ENHRY and SYGVKD. The CDR3 covers 17 residues.